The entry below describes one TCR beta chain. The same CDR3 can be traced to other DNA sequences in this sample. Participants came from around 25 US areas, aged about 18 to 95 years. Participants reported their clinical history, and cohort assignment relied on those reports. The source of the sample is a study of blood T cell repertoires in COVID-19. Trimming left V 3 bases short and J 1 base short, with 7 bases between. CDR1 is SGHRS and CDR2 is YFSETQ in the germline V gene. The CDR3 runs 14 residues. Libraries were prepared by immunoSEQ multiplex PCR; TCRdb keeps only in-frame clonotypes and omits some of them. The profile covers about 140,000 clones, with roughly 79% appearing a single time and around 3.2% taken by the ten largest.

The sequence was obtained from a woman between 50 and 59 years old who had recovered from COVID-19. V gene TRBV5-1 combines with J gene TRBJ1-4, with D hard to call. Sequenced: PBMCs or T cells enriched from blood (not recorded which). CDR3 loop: CASSYRGTNEKLFF. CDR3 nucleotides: TGCGCCAGCAGCTACCGGGGAACTAATGAAAAACTGTTTTTT.